This TCR beta chain was profiled in a study of blood T cells in healthy people across ages. This clonotype was found a few times. A second PCR, run for roughly 7 to 11 cycles, used a sample-barcoded 5' primer plus a J-beta primer mix. TCRdb ran MiXCR on the 5' RACE reads and lists one entry per CDR3 protein. The repertoire holds 1,500,000 or so distinct CDR3 sequences, with about 45% as singletons. CDR1 and CDR2 (germline): SGDLS, YYNGEE. CDR3 size: 15 residues. Trimming took 2 bases from V and 4 from J, leaving 14 bases between them. The TCR was taken from a woman in her late teens or twenties in good health. The specimen sequenced was blood. The chain combines TRBV9 with TRBJ2-3; D is uncertain. CDR3 sequence reads: CASSVSGSGPDTQYF. Here the CDR3 DNA reads TGTGCCAGCAGCGTTTCTGGGTCCGGCCCAGATACGCAGTATTTT.